Below, 15 T cell receptor beta chains from the same sample are listed, as sequenced in a study of Graves' ophthalmopathy and Graves' hyperthyroidism. Amplified material comprised TCR beta CDR3 regions derived from RNA transcripts. HTBI-primed RT-PCR formed the first round, and a multiplex PCR formed the second. One entry per CDR3 protein, called by TCRdb with MiXCR from the multiplex PCR reads. The table includes approximately 210,000 distinct CDR3 sequences, roughly 27% detected once. The sequencing input was peripheral blood. The receptors derive from a man over 45 with Graves' ophthalmopathy.

This clonotype was seen many times. V usage is TRBV12-3 or TRBV12-4 and J usage is TRBJ2-1, with D tentatively TRBD2 (5 bases). Trimming pared 3 bases from V and 4 bases from J, leaving 10 bases between. CDR3 size: 14 residues. DNA of the CDR3: TGTGCCAGCAGTTTGGGAGTACCGTACAATGAGCAGTTCTTC. Amino acids: CASSLGVPYNEQFF.

This clonotype has ten or more counts. The genes are TRBV20-1 and TRBJ2-2; the D is unclear. CDR1 DFQATT and CDR2 SNEGSKA come from the germline V gene (reference sequence). The CDR3 extends over 16 amino acids. Trimming took off 2 bases at V and 4 bases at J, with 17 bases between the two ends. The CDR3 is CSARSTGQIRTGELFF. As DNA, the CDR3 is TGCAGTGCTAGATCAACGGGCCAAATCCGCACCGGGGAGCTGTTTTTT.

J is TRBJ2-2 and V is TRBV11-2, with D tentatively TRBD2 (5 bases). There are 15 residues in the CDR3. Trimming took 5 bases from V and 8 from J, leaving 18 bases between them. The germline gives CDR1 SGHAT, CDR2 FQNNGV. For the CDR3, the DNA is TGTGCCAGCAGCCTTCCGGGAAAGGGAGATGGGGAGCTGTTTTTT. Protein: CASSLPGKGDGELFF.

This clonotype appeared many times. The rearrangement uses TRBV30 and TRBJ1-1; 7 bases agree with TRBD1. The germline V gene has CDR1 GTSNPN and CDR2 SVGIG (reference sequence). V was clipped by 7 bases and J by 7 bases; unmatched bases: 12. CDR3 size: 13 residues. The chain's CDR3 is CAFSHRQGGEAFF. For the CDR3, the DNA is TGTGCCTTTTCCCACCGACAGGGCGGTGAAGCTTTCTTT. The variable domain in full, completed from reference TRBV30 and TRBJ1-1, reads SQTIHQWPATLVQPVGSPLSLECTVEGTSNPNLYWYRQAAGRGLQLLFYSVGIGQISSEVPQNLSASRPQDRQFILSSKKLLLSDSGFYLCAFSHRQGGEAFFGQGTRLTVV.

This clonotype has a count of ten or more. V usage is TRBV11-2 and J usage is TRBJ2-7; D uncertain. Germline CDR1 and CDR2: SGHAT and FQNNGV. Trimming pared 5 bases from V and 2 bases from J, leaving 25 bases between. The length of the CDR3 is 18 residues. The CDR3 sequence: CASSPLVRAQALTYEQYF. CDR3 bases: TGTGCCAGCAGCCCCCTAGTCCGGGCGCAGGCGTTAACCTACGAGCAGTACTTC.

This clonotype was observed at least ten times. This chain connects TRBV30 to TRBJ1-2; possible D gene TRBD1, 6 bases. This CDR3 is built from 14 residues. CDR1 is GTSNPN and CDR2 is SVGIG in the germline V gene (reference sequence). The V end was cut by 1 base, the J end by 4 bases, with 13 bases between. The CDR3 here is CAWSGSGRGYGYTF. CDR3 DNA sequence: TGTGCCTGGAGTGGGTCGGGCAGGGGCTATGGCTACACCTTC.

Ten or more counts support this clonotype. The J gene is TRBJ2-7, the V gene TRBV24-1, with a weak D call TRBD1 (6 bases). Germline V lookup: CDR1 KGHDR, CDR2 SFDVKD. The CDR3 contains 13 residues. V shed 4 bases and J shed 4 bases, with 10 bases lying between them. This CDR3 is CATSEQGAYEQYF. The CDR3 nucleotides are TGTGCCACCAGTGAACAGGGTGCGTACGAGCAGTACTTC.

This clonotype was counted at least ten times. CDR3: CASSVGLAGPLETQYF. As DNA, the CDR3 is TGTGCCAGCAGCGTAGGTCTAGCGGGCCCCTTGGAGACCCAGTACTTC. This rearrangement joins TRBV9 to TRBJ2-5, with 8 bases matching TRBD2. V shed 0 bases and J 5 bases; nucleotides not matched to a gene: 9. The CDR3 has 16 amino acids. Germline V gene lookup returns CDR1 SGDLS and CDR2 YYNGEE.

The chain recombines TRBV7-2 with TRBJ2-2, with D possibly being TRBD2 (5 bases). The length of the CDR3 is 17 residues. With 0 bases removed from V and 5 bases from J, the gap between germline ends came to 16 bases. Germline loops: CDR1 SGHTA, CDR2 FQGNSA. Here the CDR3 reads CASSLARVSGVTGELFF. As DNA, the CDR3 is TGTGCCAGCAGCTTAGCGCGAGTGAGCGGAGTTACCGGGGAGCTGTTTTTT. The full variable domain, with the rest looked up from reference TRBV7-2 and TRBJ2-2, is GAGVSQSPSNKVTEKGKDVELRCDPISGHTALYWYRQSLGQGLEFLIYFQGNSAPDKSGLPSDRFSAERTGGSVSTLTIQRTQQEDSAVYLCASSLARVSGVTGELFFGEGSRLTVL.

This clonotype was seen repeatedly, ten times or more. The chain combines TRBV28 with TRBJ2-7, with a possible D match to TRBD1 (5 bases). The V and J ends lost 5 bases and 6 bases respectively, with 14 bases between them. The germline gives CDR1 MDHEN, CDR2 SYDVKM. CDR3 length: 13 residues. The CDR3 loop is CASSPPGFSEQYF. In DNA, the CDR3 is TGTGCCAGCAGTCCTCCAGGGTTTTCCGAGCAGTACTTC.

Ten or more counts support this clonotype. The chain is built from TRBV5-1 and TRBJ2-5, with a possible D match to TRBD2 (5 bases). Germline CDR1 and CDR2: SGHRS and YFSETQ. CDR3 size: 15 residues. Trimming cost V 1 base and J 5 bases, with 15 bases left between them. The CDR3 sequence is CASSLREGAGETQYF. The CDR3 region has the DNA TGCGCCAGCAGCTTGCGAGAGGGTGCTGGGGAGACCCAGTACTTC.

This clonotype was observed many times. V usage is TRBV6-5 and J usage is TRBJ1-5; 7 nucleotides line up with TRBD1. The V gene end was trimmed by 5 bases and the J gene end by 4 bases; junction bases not matched to a gene: 11. The CDR3 is 16 residues long. Germline V gives CDR1 MNHEY, CDR2 SVGAGI. The DNA for the CDR3 is TGTGCCAGCAGTCTCCCCCCAGGGGGGGGAAATCAGCCCCAGCATTTT. It specifies CASSLPPGGGNQPQHF.

This clonotype occurred many times. This sequence joins TRBV5-1 and TRBJ2-5; D may correspond to TRBD1 or TRBD2 (5 bases each). Looked up from germline, CDR1 is SGHRS and CDR2 is YFSETQ. The CDR3 is 15 amino acids. The ends were cut back, 7 bases at V and 5 bases at J, with 21 bases in the middle. The CDR3 sequence: CASRDGTAVRETQYF. The DNA of the CDR3 is TGCGCCAGCCGAGACGGGACGGCCGTCAGGGAGACCCAGTACTTC.

This sequence joins TRBV15 and TRBJ1-6; 7 bases agree with TRBD1. J lost 9 bases, V lost 0 bases, and 5 bases had no gene match. Germline values: CDR1 LNHNV, CDR2 YYDKDF (reference sequence). The CDR3 contains 15 residues. The CDR3 loop reads CATSRDGQGGSPLHF. The CDR3 coding sequence is TGTGCCACCAGCAGAGATGGCCAGGGGGGTTCACCCCTCCACTTT.

This clonotype was counted ten times or more. The chain has TRBV20-1 and TRBJ2-7; possibly TRBD2 for D (5 bases). Trimming left V 0 bases short and J 5 bases short, with 14 bases between. The germline gives CDR1 DFQATT, CDR2 SNEGSKA (reference sequence). CDR3 length: 14 amino acids. As DNA, the CDR3 is TGCAGTGCTAGAGATGCGGCTAGCCCCAACGAGCAGTACTTC. Translated: CSARDAASPNEQYF.